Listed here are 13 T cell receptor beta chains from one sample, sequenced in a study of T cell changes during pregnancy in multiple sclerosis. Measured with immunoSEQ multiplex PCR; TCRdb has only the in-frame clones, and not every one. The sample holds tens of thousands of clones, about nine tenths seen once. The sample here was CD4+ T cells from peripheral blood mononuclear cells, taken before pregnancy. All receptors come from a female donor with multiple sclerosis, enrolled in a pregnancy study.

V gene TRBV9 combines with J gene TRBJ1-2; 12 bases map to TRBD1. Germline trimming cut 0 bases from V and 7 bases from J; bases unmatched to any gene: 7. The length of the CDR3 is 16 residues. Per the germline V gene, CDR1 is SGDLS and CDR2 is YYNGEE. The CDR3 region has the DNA TGTGCCAGCAGCGTAGATCCGGGACAGGGGGCAAGTGGCTACACCTTC. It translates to CASSVDPGQGASGYTF.

The CDR3 here is CASSQLPGQGWVDTEAFF. For the CDR3, the DNA is TGTGCCAGCTCACAATTACCGGGACAGGGTTGGGTGGACACTGAAGCTTTCTTT. The genes are TRBV18 and TRBJ1-1, with 9 positions matching TRBD1. V shed 4 bases, J shed 3 bases, and the junction held 15 bases outside the gene matches. This CDR3 spans 18 amino acids. The V gene's germline CDR1 is KGHSH and CDR2 LQKENI.

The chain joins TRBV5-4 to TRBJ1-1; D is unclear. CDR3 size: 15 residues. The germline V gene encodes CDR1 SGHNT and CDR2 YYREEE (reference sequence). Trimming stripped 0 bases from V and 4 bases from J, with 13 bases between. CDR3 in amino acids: CASSLAGEVGTEAFF. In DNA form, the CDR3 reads TGTGCCAGCAGCTTGGCCGGGGAGGTCGGCACTGAAGCTTTCTTT.

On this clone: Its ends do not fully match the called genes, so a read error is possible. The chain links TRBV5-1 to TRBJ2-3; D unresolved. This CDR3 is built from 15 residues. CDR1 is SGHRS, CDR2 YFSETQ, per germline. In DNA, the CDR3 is TGCGCCAGCTGGCCCGGTGCAGTGAGCACAGATACGCAGTGTTTT. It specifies CASWPGAVSTDTQCF.

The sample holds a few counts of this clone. The CDR3 DNA reads as TGTGCCAGCAGTAGTGGCACAGGAGGCAATCAGCCCCAGCATTTT. Its protein is CASSSGTGGNQPQHF. V and J are TRBV6-1 and TRBJ1-5, with D tentatively TRBD1 (5 bases). Germline V gives CDR1 MNHNS, CDR2 SASEGT. The CDR3 runs 15 residues. Deletions cut 5 bases from V and 2 bases from J, with 13 bases between.

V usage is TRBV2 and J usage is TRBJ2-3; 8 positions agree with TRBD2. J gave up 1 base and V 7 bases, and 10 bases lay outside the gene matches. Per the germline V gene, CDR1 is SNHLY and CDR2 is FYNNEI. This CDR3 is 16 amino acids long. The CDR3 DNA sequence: TGTGCCAGCACCACGCTAGGGACTAGTGGCACAGATACGCAGTATTTT. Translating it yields CASTTLGTSGTDTQYF.

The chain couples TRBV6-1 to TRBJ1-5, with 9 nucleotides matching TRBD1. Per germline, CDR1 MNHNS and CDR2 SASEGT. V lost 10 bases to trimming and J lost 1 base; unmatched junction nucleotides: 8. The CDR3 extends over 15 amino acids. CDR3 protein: CANHKGQGSNQPQHF. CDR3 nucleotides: TGTGCCAACCACAAGGGACAGGGAAGCAATCAGCCCCAGCATTTT.

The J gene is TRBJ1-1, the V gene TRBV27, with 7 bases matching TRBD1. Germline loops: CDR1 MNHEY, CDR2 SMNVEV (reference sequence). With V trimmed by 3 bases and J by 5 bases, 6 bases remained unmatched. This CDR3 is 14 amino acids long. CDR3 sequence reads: CASSFRQGWTEAFF. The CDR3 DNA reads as TGTGCCAGCAGTTTCCGACAGGGTTGGACTGAAGCTTTCTTT.

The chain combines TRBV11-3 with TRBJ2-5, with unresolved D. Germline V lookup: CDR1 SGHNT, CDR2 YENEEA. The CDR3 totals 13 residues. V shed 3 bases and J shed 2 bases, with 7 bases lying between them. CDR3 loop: CASSFPDQETQYF. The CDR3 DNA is TGTGCCAGCAGCTTCCCAGATCAAGAGACCCAGTACTTC.

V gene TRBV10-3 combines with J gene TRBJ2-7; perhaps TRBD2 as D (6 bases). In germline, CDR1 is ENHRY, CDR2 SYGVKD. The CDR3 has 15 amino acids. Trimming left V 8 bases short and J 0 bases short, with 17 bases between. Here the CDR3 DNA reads TGTGCCATCTCAGATAGGGACTCGAGCTCCTACGAGCAGTACTTC. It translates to CAISDRDSSSYEQYF.

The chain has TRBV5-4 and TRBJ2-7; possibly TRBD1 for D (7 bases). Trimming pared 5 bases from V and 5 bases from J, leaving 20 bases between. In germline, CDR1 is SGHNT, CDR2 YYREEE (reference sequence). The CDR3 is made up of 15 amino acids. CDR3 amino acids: CASSHRLVRGDEQYF. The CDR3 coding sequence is TGTGCCAGCAGTCACAGGCTCGTCAGGGGGGACGAGCAGTACTTC.

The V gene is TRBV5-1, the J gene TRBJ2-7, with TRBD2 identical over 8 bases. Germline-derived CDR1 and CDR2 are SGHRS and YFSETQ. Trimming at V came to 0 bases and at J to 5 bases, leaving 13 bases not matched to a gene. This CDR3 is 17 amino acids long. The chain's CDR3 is CASSLAVIAGLEHEQYF. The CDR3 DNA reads TGCGCCAGCAGCTTGGCCGTGATAGCGGGATTGGAGCACGAGCAGTACTTC.

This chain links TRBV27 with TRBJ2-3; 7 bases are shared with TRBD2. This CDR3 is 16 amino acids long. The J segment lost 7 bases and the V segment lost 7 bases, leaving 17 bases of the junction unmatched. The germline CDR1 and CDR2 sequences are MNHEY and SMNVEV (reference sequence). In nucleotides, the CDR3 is TGTGCCAGCACCACAACGTCGGCGGGAGCGGCAAATACGCAGTATTTT. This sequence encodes CASTTTSAGAANTQYF.